These 18 T cell receptor beta chains were sequenced from one sample in a study of T cells in Graves' hyperthyroidism and ophthalmopathy. RNA transcripts gave rise to amplified TCR beta CDR3 regions. The HTBI primer set was used in a first-round RT-PCR of the TCR CDR3. MiXCR, run by TCRdb on the multiplex PCR reads, gives a single entry per CDR3 protein. The sample contains 450,000 to 700,000 distinct CDR3 sequences, 40% to 55% of which appear only once. Source material: peripheral blood or thyroid tissue (not recorded which). The receptors shown here come from a woman aged 18-29 years with Graves' hyperthyroidism.

The chain couples TRBV24-1 to TRBJ2-7; TRBD2 is a possible D gene (7 bases). The CDR3 is 18 residues long. Germline CDR1 and CDR2: KGHDR and SFDVKD. With 3 bases removed from V and 2 bases from J, the gap between germline ends came to 22 bases. In DNA, the CDR3 is TGTGCCACCAGTGATCAATTGAGGGGGGGGGGGTTTACCTACGAGCAGTACTTC. This sequence encodes CATSDQLRGGGFTYEQYF.

This chain uses TRBV6-5 with TRBJ1-2; TRBD1 might be the D (5 bases). V shed 5 bases and J shed 8 bases, with 15 bases lying between them. The germline gives CDR1 MNHEY, CDR2 SVGAGI. The CDR3 runs to 13 residues. The CDR3 nucleotides are TGTGCCAGCAGTAACAGGCCTGCCGAGGGCTACACCTTC. Encoded protein: CASSNRPAEGYTF.

This clonotype was counted only a few times. V and J are TRBV4-2 and TRBJ2-2, with 10 nucleotides matching TRBD2. Per germline, CDR1 LGHNA and CDR2 YNFKEQ. The CDR3 spans 15 residues. V trimming: 2 bases; J trimming: 6 bases; junction bases outside the gene matches: 3. The CDR3 protein is CASSQLAGVAGELFF. The CDR3 bases are TGTGCCAGCAGCCAACTAGCGGGAGTGGCCGGGGAGCTGTTTTTT.

In regard to this clonotype: One end of the junction is discordant with germline, which a read error may explain. This chain joins TRBV7-2 and TRBJ1-1; 12 bases fit TRBD1. The CDR3 is made up of 15 amino acids. Germline-derived CDR1 and CDR2 are SGHTA and FQGNSA. The CDR3 region has the DNA TGTGCCAGCAGCCAATCTTCCGGGACAGGGGGCGAAGATTTCTTT. Its protein product is CASSQSSGTGGEDFF. Supplemented by reference TRBV7-2 and TRBJ1-1, the full variable domain reads GAGVSQSPSNKVTEKGKDVELRCDPISGHTALYWYRQSLGQGLEFLIYFQGNSAPDKSGLPSDRFSAERTGGSVSTLTIQRTQQEDSAVYLCASSQSSGTGGEDFFGQGTRLTVV.

The J gene is TRBJ2-7, the V gene TRBV15; no reliable D call. The CDR3 length is 13 residues. CDR1 is LNHNV and CDR2 is YYDKDF in the germline V gene (reference sequence). Trimming left V 1 base short and J 3 bases short, with 7 bases between. In DNA form, the CDR3 reads TGTGCCACCAGCAGAGCTTGGGGCTACGAGCAGTACTTC. Translated, it gives CATSRAWGYEQYF.

As for this clonotype: A read error may be the cause here, since a much bigger clone is one base away. It is likely a read error, because the conserved phenylalanine at the end of the CDR3 is missing. This chain connects TRBV20-1 to TRBJ2-7, with no clear D. Germline CDR1 reads DFQATT; CDR2 reads SNEGSKA (reference sequence). This CDR3 is 12 amino acids long. The V end lost 0 bases, the J end lost 2 bases, and 5 bases lay between the germline ends. The CDR3 sequence is CSARDQPYEQYL. In nucleotides, the CDR3 is TGCAGTGCTAGAGATCAACCCTACGAGCAGTACCTC.

This clonotype was detected only once. Relative to the germline gene, one junction end is altered; a read error may explain this. The V gene is TRBV24-1, the J gene TRBJ2-3, with 14 bases that match TRBD2. The germline gives CDR1 KGHDR, CDR2 SFDVKD. This CDR3 has 15 residues. The CDR3 protein is CATSKPGLAGDTQSF. The CDR3 nucleotides read TGTGCCACCAGTAAACCGGGACTAGCGGGAGATACGCAGTCTTTT.

This clonotype has at least ten counts. The V gene is TRBV25-1, the J gene TRBJ1-1; 8 nucleotides align to TRBD1. V lost 6 bases to trimming and J lost 4 bases; unmatched junction nucleotides: 1. This CDR3 spans 12 amino acids. The germline CDR1 and CDR2 sequences are MGHDK and SYGVNS. In DNA, the CDR3 is TGTGCCAGCAGCGGACAGGGCACTGAAGCTTTCTTT. It encodes CASSGQGTEAFF.

The chain recombines TRBV18 with TRBJ1-3; tentatively, D is TRBD1 (5 bases). The germline V gene has CDR1 KGHSH and CDR2 LQKENI. Trimming cost V 1 base and J 3 bases, with 13 bases left between them. The CDR3 sequence is 16 residues long. The CDR3 reads CASSPQRGVDGNTIYF. CDR3 nucleotide sequence: TGTGCCAGCTCACCACAGAGAGGGGTCGATGGAAACACCATATATTTT.

This clonotype was seen ten or more times. V and J are TRBV7-9 and TRBJ1-6; 9 positions match TRBD1. The CDR3 has 15 residues. V was pared by 3 bases and J by 8 bases, with 5 bases of the junction left unmatched. Germline lookup yields CDR1 SEHNR and CDR2 FQNEAQ (reference sequence). The DNA for the CDR3 is TGTGCCAGCAGCTTTCAGGACAGGGGTGATTCACCCCTCCACTTT. Its translation: CASSFQDRGDSPLHF.

The gene calls are TRBV11-1 and TRBJ2-1; possibly TRBD1 for D (6 bases). This CDR3 has 12 residues. V was shortened by 5 bases and J by 7 bases, with 9 bases between the two germline ends. Germline V lookup: CDR1 SGHAT, CDR2 FQDESV (reference sequence). CDR3 in DNA: TGTGCCAGCAGCCACAGGGTTAATGAGCAGTTCTTC. It specifies CASSHRVNEQFF.

About this clonotype itself: A much larger clone sits a single nucleotide away, making a read error possible. The rearrangement joins TRBV6-5 to TRBJ1-6, with 7 nucleotides matching TRBD1. V shed 11 bases, J shed 8 bases, and the junction held 12 bases outside the gene matches. This CDR3 contains 14 residues. In germline, CDR1 is MNHEY, CDR2 SVGAGI. The CDR3 DNA is TGTGCCGGCAAGGAGGGGGCTTCGGATTCACCCCTCCACTTT. It is translated as CAGKEGASDSPLHF.

This clonotype was detected a few times. The V gene is TRBV24-1, the J gene TRBJ2-1, with a possible D match to TRBD2 (5 bases). Between the trimmed V and J ends, which lost 5 bases and 4 bases, there was a span of 14 bases. Germline CDR1 and CDR2: KGHDR and SFDVKD. The CDR3 is made up of 15 amino acids. The CDR3, as DNA: TGTGCCACCAGTGGAGTTGGCGGGCCGTACAATGAGCAGTTCTTC. It encodes CATSGVGGPYNEQFF.

Many counts were recorded for this clonotype. This chain connects TRBV20-1 to TRBJ2-5, with TRBD2 matching over 7 bases. Losses at the gene ends were 0 bases for V and 6 bases for J; bases not matched to a gene: 4. Germline values: CDR1 DFQATT, CDR2 SNEGSKA (reference sequence). This CDR3 contains 13 residues. CDR3 protein: CSAREVTSQTQYF. The DNA for the CDR3 is TGCAGTGCTAGAGAGGTGACTAGCCAGACCCAGTACTTC.

J is TRBJ2-5 and V is TRBV5-4, with TRBD2 identical over 8 bases. There are 15 residues in the CDR3. The germline gives CDR1 SGHNT, CDR2 YYREEE (reference sequence). The trim removed 2 bases at V and 5 bases at J, leaving 8 bases unmatched. The CDR3 coding sequence is TGTGCCAGCAGCTTTCAAGACGGGAGGGCTGAGACCCAGTACTTC. It codes for CASSFQDGRAETQYF.

The chain employs TRBV5-6 and TRBJ1-5, with D tentatively TRBD1 (5 bases). In germline, CDR1 is SGHDT, CDR2 YYEEEE. The CDR3 is made up of 13 amino acids. V lost 2 bases and J 11 bases, leaving 14 bases between the germline ends. CDR3 amino acids: CASSFVGEGTQHF. The CDR3 DNA reads as TGTGCCAGCAGCTTTGTGGGAGAGGGGACCCAGCATTTT.

This clonotype showed up many times. The V and J genes are TRBV20-1 and TRBJ2-2; TRBD1 might be the D (5 bases). The CDR3 sequence is 17 residues long. V lost 0 bases, J lost 2 bases, and 16 bases lay in between. Germline assignment: CDR1 DFQATT and CDR2 SNEGSKA (reference sequence). The DNA of the CDR3 is TGCAGTGCTAGAGATCAAGAAGGGCAGGGAAACACCGGGGAGCTGTTTTTT. Translated, it gives CSARDQEGQGNTGELFF.

This clonotype came up many times. A much larger clone differs by one base, so this may be a read error. V gene TRBV29-1 combines with J gene TRBJ1-1; D is unclear. V gave up 4 bases and J gave up 3 bases, with 3 bases separating them. The V gene's germline CDR1 is SQVTM and CDR2 ANQGSEA. This CDR3 is built from 10 residues. DNA for the CDR3: TGCAGCGTTGGTGACACTGAAGCTTTCTTT. Translation gives CSVGDTEAFF. The full variable domain, in which reference TRBV29-1 and TRBJ1-1 provide the parts outside the CDR3, is SAVISQKPSRDICQRGTSLTIQCQVDSQVTMMFWYRQQPGQSLTLIATANQGSEATYESGFVIDKFPISRPNLTFSTLTVSNMSPEDSSIYLCSVGDTEAFFGQGTRLTVV.